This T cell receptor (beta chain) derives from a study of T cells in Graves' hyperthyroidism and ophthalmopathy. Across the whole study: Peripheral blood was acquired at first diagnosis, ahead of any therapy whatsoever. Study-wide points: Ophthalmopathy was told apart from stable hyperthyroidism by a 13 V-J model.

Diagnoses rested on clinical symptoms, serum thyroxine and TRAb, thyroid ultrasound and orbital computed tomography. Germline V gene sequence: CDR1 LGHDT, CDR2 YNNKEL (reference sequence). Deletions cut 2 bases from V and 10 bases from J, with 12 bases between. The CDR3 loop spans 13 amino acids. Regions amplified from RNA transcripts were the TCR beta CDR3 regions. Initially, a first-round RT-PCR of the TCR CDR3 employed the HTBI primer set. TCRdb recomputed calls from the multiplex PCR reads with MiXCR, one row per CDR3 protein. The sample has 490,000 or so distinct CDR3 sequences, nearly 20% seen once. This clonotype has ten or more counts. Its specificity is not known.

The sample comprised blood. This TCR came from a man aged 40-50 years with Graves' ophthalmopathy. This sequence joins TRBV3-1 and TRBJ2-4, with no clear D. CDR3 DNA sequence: TGTGCCAGCAGCCAACAGTCGGCGACTATTCAGTACTTC. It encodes CASSQQSATIQYF.